This T cell receptor beta chain came from a study of shared clonotypes between healthy human individuals. Study in general: Used for every donor were three CD4 naive, three CD4 memory, two CD8 naive and one CD8 memory plate.

From CD4+ cells came CD45RA+ naive and CD45RA-negative memory subsets. Study conclusions and caveats: Only blood samples were collected, and tissue repertoires likely differ.

A word on this clone: Its antigen is unidentified.

CDR3 length equals 19 residues. The germline V gene has CDR1 MNHEY and CDR2 SMNVEV (reference sequence). V was clipped by 6 bases and J by 0 bases; unmatched bases: 10. Each subset's genomic DNA was shared equally among a number of immunoSEQ plates. Some clones are missing from TCRdb's copy, which holds only in-frame ones; the method was immunoSEQ multiplex PCR. Here the sample spans approximately 2.3 million clones, just over 90% being singletons. V usage is TRBV27 and J usage is TRBJ2-1; 14 bases align to TRBD2. The source material was naive CD4+ T cells from PBMCs. Described subset: CD45RA+ positively selected. The TCR was taken from a young man in good health. Some clones in this sample may be carry-over from other donors' samples. The CDR3, as DNA: TGTGCCAGCAGCTTGACGGGACTAGCGGGAGTCCGCTCCTACAATGAGCAGTTCTTC. This gives the protein CASSLTGLAGVRSYNEQFF.